This record looks at one T cell receptor (beta chain) sequence and its context. The data belong to a study of T cell changes during pregnancy in multiple sclerosis. V shed 4 bases and J shed 0 bases, with 9 bases lying between them. This CDR3 comprises 13 residues. Looked up from germline, CDR1 is SQVTM and CDR2 is ANQGSEA. The table came from immunoSEQ multiplex PCR; TCRdb's copy has only in-frame clones and leaves some out. The data show about 12,000 clones, with roughly 94% seen just once and almost 0.3% held by the top ten. The receptor's source is a female donor with multiple sclerosis, enrolled in a pregnancy study. The specimen comprised CD4+ T cells from peripheral blood mononuclear cells, sampled before pregnancy. The chain employs TRBV29-1 and TRBJ1-1; D is possibly TRBD1 (5 bases). The CDR3 spells CSVGQILNTEAFF. For the CDR3, the DNA is TGCAGCGTTGGACAGATCCTGAACACTGAAGCTTTCTTT.